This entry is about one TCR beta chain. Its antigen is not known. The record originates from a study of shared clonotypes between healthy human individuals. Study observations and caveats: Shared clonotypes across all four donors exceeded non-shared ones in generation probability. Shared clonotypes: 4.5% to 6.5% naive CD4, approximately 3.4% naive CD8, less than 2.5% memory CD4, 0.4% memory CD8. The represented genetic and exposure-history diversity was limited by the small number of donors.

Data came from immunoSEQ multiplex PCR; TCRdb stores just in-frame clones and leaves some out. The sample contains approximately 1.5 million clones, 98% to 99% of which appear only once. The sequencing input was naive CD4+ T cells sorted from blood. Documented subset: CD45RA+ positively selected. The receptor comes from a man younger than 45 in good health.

The CDR3 region is CASSLGLASATDTQYF. CDR3 coding DNA: TGTGCCAGCAGCCTTGGACTAGCTAGCGCCACAGATACGCAGTATTTT. This rearrangement joins TRBV9 to TRBJ2-3, with 8 bases aligning to TRBD2. The CDR3 totals 16 residues. In germline, CDR1 is SGDLS, CDR2 YYNGEE. V trimming: 4 bases; J trimming: 2 bases; junction bases outside the gene matches: 9. Complete variable domain (other parts from reference TRBV9 and TRBJ2-3): DSGVTQTPKHLITATGQRVTLRCSPRSGDLSVYWYQQSLDQGLQFLIQYYNGEERAKGNILERFSAQQFPDLHSELNLSSLELGDSALYFCASSLGLASATDTQYFGPGTRLTVL.